This T cell receptor (beta chain) was sequenced for a study of T cells after yellow fever vaccination. Study conclusions and caveats: Most clones from primary vaccination resurfaced after the booster (around 97% CD4, 88% CD8). It was a weaker secondary response, yet one that peaked faster, at day 5 versus 15.

TCRdb independently ran MiXCR on the 5' RACE reads; one entry per CDR3 protein. The sample has 250,000 to 350,000 distinct CDR3 sequences, 8.7% seen once. This CDR3 is 15 amino acids long. The ends were cut back, 6 bases at V and 4 bases at J, with 18 bases in the middle. The germline V gene has CDR1 MNHEY and CDR2 SVGAGI. This clonotype was seen a few times. The target antigen is unknown. The chain links TRBV6-5 to TRBJ1-2; a possible D gene is TRBD1 (6 bases). The TCR was taken from a man aged 18 to 30 who received the YFV17D yellow fever vaccine. Sequencing used CD4+ T cells sorted from PBMCs, obtained 5 days after the yellow fever booster vaccination. The CDR3 DNA follows: TGTGCCAGCAGGATTCAGGGGACCCTTGGCTATGGCTACACCTTC. This translates into CASRIQGTLGYGYTF.